A selection of T cell receptor beta chains follows, all from one sample in a study of T cells in Graves' hyperthyroidism and ophthalmopathy. TCRdb used MiXCR to reprocess the multiplex PCR reads, holding one entry per CDR3 protein. This table holds over 400,000 distinct CDR3 sequences, around 15% found once. Material: blood. These receptors came from a man younger than 35 with Graves' ophthalmopathy. The CDR3 runs from the conserved cysteine through the conserved F or W. The D gene is left open where the match is weak. A clone size is listed for some rows: how often the clone was seen (once, few, many), or a class if it is expanded.

TRBJ2-5	TRBD2	few	TRBV5-1	CASSLGPASGSWGQETQYF	TGCGCCAGCAGCTTGGGCCCGGCTAGCGGGAGTTGGGGGCAAGAGACCCAGTACTTC
TRBJ2-3	-	many	TRBV5-1	CASSLGEHTDTQYF	TGCGCCAGCAGCTTGGGAGAGCACACAGATACGCAGTATTTT
TRBJ1-2	-	many	TRBV24-1	CATSHRDSRYGYTF	TGTGCCACCAGTCACCGGGACTCCCGCTATGGCTACACCTTC
TRBJ2-5	TRBD2	many	TRBV7-8	CASSYTRLAQETQYF	TGTGCCAGCAGCTATACCCGACTAGCCCAAGAGACCCAGTACTTC
TRBJ2-5	TRBD2	-	TRBV3-1	CASSRRGAQYF	TGTGCCAGCAGCCGGCGGGGGGCCCAGTACTTC
TRBJ2-3	TRBD2	-	TRBV4-2	CASSQDLASGGERGQYF	TGTGCCAGCAGCCAAGATCTGGCTAGCGGGGGAGAGCGGGGGCAGTATTTT
TRBJ1-4	TRBD1	-	TRBV5-1	CASGTGKAFGEKLFF	TGCGCCAGCGGGACAGGGAAGGCCTTCGGTGAAAAACTGTTTTTT
TRBJ1-1	TRBD1	many	TRBV27	CASSAYTGDTEAFF	TGTGCCAGCAGTGCCTATACAGGGGACACTGAAGCTTTCTTT
TRBJ1-2	-	many	TRBV12-3/TRBV12-4	CASSFQRGEGNYGYTF	TGTGCCAGCAGTTTCCAACGGGGGGAGGGCAACTATGGCTACACCTTC
TRBJ2-5	TRBD2	-	TRBV4-1	CASSQVRGGGETQYF	TGCGCCAGCAGCCAAGTGCGGGGGGGAGGAGAGACCCAGTACTTC
TRBJ2-1	-	many	TRBV5-6	CASSFVNEQFF	TGTGCCAGCAGCTTTGTCAATGAGCAGTTCTTC
TRBJ2-1	TRBD2	many	TRBV9	CASSESLAGLVNEQFF	TGTGCCAGCAGCGAATCACTAGCGGGATTGGTCAATGAGCAGTTCTTC
TRBJ2-7	-	many	TRBV29-1	CSVETGGFYEQYF	TGCAGCGTTGAAACAGGTGGCTTCTACGAGCAGTACTTC
TRBJ1-1	TRBD1	many	TRBV5-1	CASSLQGVGTEAFF	TGCGCCAGCAGCTTGCAGGGGGTGGGAACTGAAGCTTTCTTT
TRBJ2-7	TRBD2	few	TRBV30	CAWSPGTSGSYEQYF	TGTGCCTGGAGTCCGGGGACTAGCGGCTCCTACGAGCAGTACTTC
TRBJ1-5	TRBD1	many	TRBV11-2	CASSLDPGGHQPQHF	TGTGCCAGCAGCTTAGATCCAGGGGGCCATCAGCCCCAGCATTTT
TRBJ2-1	TRBD1	-	TRBV7-2	CASSGKTGGSYNEQFF	TGTGCCAGCAGCGGGAAGACAGGGGGCTCCTACAATGAGCAGTTCTTC
TRBJ1-3	-	-	TRBV7-6	CASSYGRGIGDTIYF	TGTGCCAGCAGCTACGGACGGGGTATTGGCGACACCATATATTTT
TRBJ2-1	-	many	TRBV3-1	CASRPRQGSYNEQFF	TGTGCCAGCAGACCCCGTCAGGGTTCCTACAATGAGCAGTTCTTC
TRBJ2-7	-	many	TRBV10-3	CAIVRDLSSYEQYF	TGTGCCATCGTTAGAGACCTAAGCTCCTACGAGCAGTACTTC
TRBJ2-6	TRBD1	few	TRBV19	CASSIPSRRDRTDVGANVLTF	TGTGCCAGTAGTATACCCTCCCGGCGGGACAGGACGGATGTAGGGGCCAACGTCCTGACTTTC
TRBJ1-2	-	few	TRBV5-5	CASSSAERVYGYTF	TGTGCCAGCAGCTCTGCTGAGAGGGTCTATGGCTACACCTTC
TRBJ1-2	TRBD1	many	TRBV6-2/TRBV6-3	CASSYGTGTDAYGYTF	TGTGCCAGCAGTTACGGGACCGGGACAGACGCCTATGGCTACACCTTC
TRBJ1-1	-	many	TRBV6-1	CVSRGPAMNTEAFF	TGTGTCTCACGGGGCCCCGCGATGAACACTGAAGCTTTCTTT
TRBJ1-1	-	many	TRBV5-1	CASSLAEGRESFF	TGCGCCAGCAGCTTGGCCGAGGGCCGGGAGTCTTTCTTT
TRBJ2-5	-	many	TRBV13	CASSTRQEPGQTQYF	TGTGCCAGCAGCACTCGACAGGAGCCCGGACAGACCCAGTACTTC
TRBJ1-2	TRBD1	-	TRBV27	CASRIDRGHGYTF	TGTGCCAGCAGAATCGACAGGGGTCATGGCTACACCTTC
TRBJ2-3	TRBD2	many	TRBV20-1	CSGQQAGAGDTQYF	TGCAGTGGCCAACAAGCGGGAGCAGGGGATACGCAGTATTTT
TRBJ2-1	TRBD2	-	TRBV12-3/TRBV12-4	CASSSPGLAGGEQFF	TGTGCCAGCAGTTCCCCGGGACTAGCGGGAGGAGAGCAGTTCTTC
TRBJ2-7	TRBD1	many	TRBV12-3/TRBV12-4	CASSSPSRTGGSYEQYF	TGTGCCAGCAGTTCCCCCTCACGTACAGGGGGGTCCTACGAGCAGTACTTC
TRBJ2-5	TRBD1	many	TRBV19	CASGRLDRGDQETQYF	TGTGCCAGTGGCCGACTTGACAGGGGCGATCAAGAGACCCAGTACTTC
TRBJ2-1	TRBD2	many	TRBV11-2	CASSSLLAGDPLEQFF	TGTGCCAGCAGCTCTCTACTAGCGGGAGATCCCCTGGAGCAGTTCTTC
TRBJ2-1	TRBD2	many	TRBV2	CASSRLAGFNEQFF	TGTGCCAGCAGTCGTCTAGCGGGATTCAATGAGCAGTTCTTC
TRBJ2-2	-	few	TRBV6-1	CASSPSQGTGELFF	TGTGCCAGCAGTCCTTCCCAGGGCACCGGGGAGCTGTTTTTT
TRBJ2-5	-	-	TRBV3-1	CASSQAVHRREETQYF	TGTGCCAGCAGCCAAGCGGTGCATCGGCGGGAAGAGACCCAGTACTTC
TRBJ1-2	-	many	TRBV4-1	CASSQAAGTYGYTF	TGCGCCAGCAGCCAAGCTGCAGGGACCTATGGCTACACCTTC
TRBJ1-2	-	many	TRBV18	CASSPLDESYGYTF	TGTGCCAGCTCACCTCTGGACGAGTCCTATGGCTACACCTTC
TRBJ1-1	-	many	TRBV29-1	CSVLLGDTEAFF	TGCAGCGTTCTACTAGGGGACACTGAAGCTTTCTTT
TRBJ2-3	-	many	TRBV20-1	CSAPGVFRGTDTQYF	TGCAGTGCTCCCGGGGTTTTTAGAGGGACAGATACGCAGTATTTT